A selection of T cell receptor beta chains follows, all from one sample in a study of spatial heterogeneity in lung cancer. TCRdb passed the 5' RACE reads through MiXCR, listing each CDR3 protein once. The sample carries about 21,000 distinct CDR3 sequences, roughly 4.2% recorded once. The sequences come from PBMCs, collected at surgery. The receptors originated from a male donor with early-stage non-small cell lung cancer. CDR3s leave out the opening cysteine and the closing phenylalanine or tryptophan. The order of the fields is V gene, CDR3 protein.

TRBV2,ASSGQGPEGRQY
TRBV7-7,VSSPLGTSEYEQY
TRBV19,ASSISPGGMADTQY
TRBV29-1,SVQKTTYEQY
TRBV6-5,ASSRTGISQPQH
TRBV27,ASSIPQGSNQPQH
TRBV6-5,ASSSRTSVPQY
TRBV11-2,ASSLDPTGGHGYT
TRBV5-1,ASSLQGPDYEQY
TRBV5-1,ASSLPSGATGETQY
TRBV18,ASSPSLGTGNTIY
TRBV20-1,KTSGGANPENEQF
TRBV18,ASSPLDTRGIGEQY
TRBV7-9,ASSRPGTGMETQY
TRBV7-9,ASSLNEGINQPQH
TRBV4-2,ASSPTGGPQAEQY
TRBV13,ASNLAGTKNIQY
TRBV7-9,ASSFTDDTQY
TRBV20-1,SAREGGGQVSYEQY
TRBV6-2/TRBV6-3,ASSHGDNEQF
TRBV30,AWSLGGSNSGNTIY
TRBV20-1,SAPDRKTTDTQY
TRBV20-1,SALRGYEQY
TRBV12-3/TRBV12-4,ASSPTLGGETQY
TRBV2,ASRGDYSGNTIY
TRBV19,ASTPRGAADYEQY
TRBV6-5,ASKGRANSPLH
TRBV29-1,SARAGANEKLF
TRBV4-2,ASSQHQARSNYGYT
TRBV7-9,ASSPGYGSSYNEQF
TRBV6-6,ATRQAGNTIY
TRBV7-9,ASSPNEKLF
TRBV30,ACSEGALFTFSGNTIY
TRBV30,AWHRDRPYGYT
TRBV28,ASSLGRGSYNEQF
TRBV7-2,ASSPDRAYGYT
TRBV25-1,ASSPQASGNTIY
TRBV24-1,ATSGVMDTQY
TRBV15,ATSKMGGDEQY
TRBV28,ASSRTSGGPIPG
TRBV5-1,ASSVTGGSTDTQY
TRBV9,ASSYGTGTQTQY